This T cell receptor (beta chain) was profiled in a study of T cell changes during pregnancy in multiple sclerosis. V was trimmed by 6 bases and J by 2 bases, leaving 14 bases between them. Per germline, CDR1 MNHNY and CDR2 SVGAGI (reference sequence). This CDR3 comprises 15 residues. Libraries were prepared by immunoSEQ multiplex PCR; TCRdb keeps only in-frame clonotypes and omits some of them. The profile shows tens of thousands of clones, about 91% of them singletons. The rearrangement links TRBV6-6 to TRBJ2-1; unclear D gene. This sequence originates from a female donor with multiple sclerosis, enrolled in a pregnancy study. The sample here was CD8+ T cells from peripheral blood mononuclear cells, taken after pregnancy. DNA for the CDR3: TGTGCCAGCAGCTCCGACTCCCTAGCCTACAATGAGCAGTTCTTC. Translating it yields CASSSDSLAYNEQFF.